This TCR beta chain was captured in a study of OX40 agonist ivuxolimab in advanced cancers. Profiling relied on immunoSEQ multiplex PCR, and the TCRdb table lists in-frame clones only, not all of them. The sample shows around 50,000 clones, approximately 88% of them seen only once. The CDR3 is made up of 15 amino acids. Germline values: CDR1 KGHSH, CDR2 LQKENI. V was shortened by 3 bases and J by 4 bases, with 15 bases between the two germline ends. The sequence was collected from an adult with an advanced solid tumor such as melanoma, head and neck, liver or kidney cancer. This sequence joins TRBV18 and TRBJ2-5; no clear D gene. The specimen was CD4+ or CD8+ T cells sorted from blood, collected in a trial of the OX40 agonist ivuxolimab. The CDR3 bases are TGTGCCAGCTCACCGCCGAACACAGTCGCAGAGACCCAGTACTTC. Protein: CASSPPNTVAETQYF.